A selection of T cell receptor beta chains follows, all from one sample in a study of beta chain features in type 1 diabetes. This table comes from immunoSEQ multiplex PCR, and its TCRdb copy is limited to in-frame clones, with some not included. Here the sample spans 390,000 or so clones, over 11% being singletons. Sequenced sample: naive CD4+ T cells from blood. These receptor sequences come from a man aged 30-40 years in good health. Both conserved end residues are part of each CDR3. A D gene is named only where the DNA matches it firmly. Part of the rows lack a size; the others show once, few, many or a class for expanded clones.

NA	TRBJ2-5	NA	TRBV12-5	CASGLELLRGQYQETQYF	TGTGCTAGTGGTTTGGAACTCCTCAGAGGGCAGTACCAAGAGACCCAGTACTTC
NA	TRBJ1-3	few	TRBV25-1	CASSDSVSSGNTIYF	TGTGCCAGCAGTGATTCGGTGAGCTCTGGAAACACCATATATTTT
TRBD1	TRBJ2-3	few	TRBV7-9	CASSTGTGSTDTQYF	TGTGCCAGCAGCACCGGGACAGGGAGCACAGATACGCAGTATTTT
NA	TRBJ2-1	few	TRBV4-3	CASSQSTHWYNEQFF	TGCGCCAGCAGCCAATCGACTCATTGGTACAATGAGCAGTTCTTC
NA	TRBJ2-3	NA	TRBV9	CASSVSRTDTQYF	TGTGCCAGCAGCGTAAGCCGAACAGATACGCAGTATTTT
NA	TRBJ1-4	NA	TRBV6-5	CASSYVPVASEKLFF	TGTGCCAGCAGTTATGTCCCCGTAGCGTCAGAAAAACTGTTTTTT
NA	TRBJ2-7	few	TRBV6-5	CASSYSSDYEQYF	TGTGCCAGCAGTTACTCGTCAGACTACGAGCAGTACTTC
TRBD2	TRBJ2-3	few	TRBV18	CASSPPNAGGTDTQYF	TGTGCCAGCTCACCACCCAACGCGGGAGGCACAGATACGCAGTATTTT
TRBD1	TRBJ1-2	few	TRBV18	CASSPRAGGTYGYTF	TGTGCCAGCTCACCTCGAGCAGGGGGTACCTATGGCTACACCTTC
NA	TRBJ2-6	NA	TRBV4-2	CASSQEGSSGANVLTF	TGTGCCAGCAGCCAAGAAGGCAGCTCTGGGGCCAACGTCCTGACTTTC
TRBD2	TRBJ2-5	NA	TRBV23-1	CASSQSTLAGGAQGQYF	TGCGCCAGCAGTCAATCAACGTTAGCGGGAGGGGCCCAGGGCCAGTACTTC
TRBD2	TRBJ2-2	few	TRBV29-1	CSVGVSAGGPGELFF	TGCAGCGTTGGTGTTTCGGCGGGGGGACCCGGGGAGCTGTTTTTT
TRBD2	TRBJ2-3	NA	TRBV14	CASSQFLAGWGTDTQYF	TGTGCCAGCAGCCAATTTCTAGCGGGATGGGGCACAGATACGCAGTATTTT
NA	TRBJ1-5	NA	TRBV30	CAWSGYGNQPQHF	TGTGCCTGGAGTGGATACGGAAATCAGCCCCAGCATTTT
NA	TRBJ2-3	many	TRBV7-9	CWTSDTQYF	TGTTGGACGTCAGATACGCAGTATTTT
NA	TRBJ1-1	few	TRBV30	CAYQTGRNTEAFF	TGTGCCTACCAAACAGGCCGGAACACTGAAGCTTTCTTT
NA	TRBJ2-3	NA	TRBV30	CAWSGQRNTDTQYF	TGTGCCTGGAGTGGACAGAGAAATACAGATACGCAGTATTTT
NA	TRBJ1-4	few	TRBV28	CASSSPAAGTNEKLFF	TGTGCCAGCAGTTCCCCCGCCGCGGGGACTAATGAAAAACTGTTTTTT
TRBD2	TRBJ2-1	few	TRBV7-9	CASSPRTSWDEQFF	TGTGCCAGCAGCCCCCGGACTAGCTGGGATGAGCAGTTCTTC
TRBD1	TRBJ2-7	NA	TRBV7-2	CASSSLDRSTYEQYF	TGTGCCAGCAGCTCCCTGGACAGGTCTACGTACGAGCAGTACTTC
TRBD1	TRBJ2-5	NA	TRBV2	CASSEDRGETQYF	TGTGCCAGCAGTGAAGACAGGGGAGAGACCCAGTACTTC
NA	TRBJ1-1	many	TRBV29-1	CSVVVRGAYPEAFF	TGCAGCGTTGTAGTACGGGGCGCCTATCCTGAAGCTTTCTTT
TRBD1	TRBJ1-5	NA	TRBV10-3	CAIREGAGGPQHF	TGTGCCATCAGGGAGGGGGCTGGGGGGCCCCAGCATTTT
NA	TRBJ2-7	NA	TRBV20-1	CSASVYEQYF	TGCAGTGCTAGCGTCTACGAGCAGTACTTC
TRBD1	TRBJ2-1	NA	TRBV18	CASSPPLTGFGNEQFF	TGTGCCAGCTCACCACCTCTGACAGGGTTTGGCAATGAGCAGTTCTTC
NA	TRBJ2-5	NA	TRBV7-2	CASTKELFQETQYF	TGTGCCAGCACCAAGGAGCTGTTCCAAGAGACCCAGTACTTC
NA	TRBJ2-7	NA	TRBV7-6	CASSPGPDSSYEQYF	TGTGCCAGCAGCCCTGGGCCCGATTCATCCTACGAGCAGTACTTC
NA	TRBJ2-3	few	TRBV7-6	CASSLRTPTPTDTQYF	TGTGCCAGCAGCTTGAGGACACCTACTCCCACAGATACGCAGTATTTT
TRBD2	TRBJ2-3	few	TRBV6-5	CASSSPSGGTDTQYF	TGTGCCAGCAGTTCCCCTAGCGGAGGCACAGATACGCAGTATTTT
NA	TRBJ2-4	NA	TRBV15	CATSRERWTGPLTASGVTKNIQYF	TGTGCCACCAGCAGAGAGCGTTGGACAGGGCCTCTGACTGCTAGCGGTGTGACCAAAAACATTCAGTACTTC
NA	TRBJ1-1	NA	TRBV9	CASSSTGATTEAFF	TGTGCCAGCAGCTCGACCGGGGCCACCACTGAAGCTTTCTTT
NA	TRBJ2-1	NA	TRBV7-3	CASSLSNNEQFF	TGTGCCAGCAGCTTAAGTAACAATGAGCAGTTCTTC
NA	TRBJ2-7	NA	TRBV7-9	CASSPLAYEQYF	TGTGCCAGCAGCCCCTTGGCGTACGAGCAGTACTTC
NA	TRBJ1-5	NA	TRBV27	CASSFGDGNQPQHF	TGTGCCAGCAGTTTTGGGGATGGCAATCAGCCCCAGCATTTT
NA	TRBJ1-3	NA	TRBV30	CAWSPGNTIYF	TGTGCCTGGAGTCCCGGTAACACCATATATTTT
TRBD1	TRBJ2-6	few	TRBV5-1	CASSLTGVGANVLTF	TGCGCCAGCAGCCTGACAGGGGTTGGGGCCAACGTCCTGACTTTC
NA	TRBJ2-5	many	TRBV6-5	CASSYSVQVRETQYF	TGTGCCAGCAGTTACTCAGTTCAGGTTCGAGAGACCCAGTACTTC
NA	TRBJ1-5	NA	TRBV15	CATSSLELGPQHF	TGTGCCACTAGTTCTTTAGAGCTAGGGCCCCAGCATTTT
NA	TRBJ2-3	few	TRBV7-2	CASSLITADTQYF	TGTGCCAGCAGCTTAATAACCGCCGATACGCAGTATTTT
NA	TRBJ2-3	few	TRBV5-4	CASSPGTPGLDTQYF	TGTGCCAGCAGCCCCGGGACTCCGGGATTGGATACGCAGTATTTT
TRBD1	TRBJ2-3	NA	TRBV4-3	CASSQGDRAGTDTQYF	TGCGCCAGCAGCCAAGGTGACAGGGCGGGCACAGATACGCAGTATTTT
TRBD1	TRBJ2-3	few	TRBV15	CATSTHRGQDTQYF	TGTGCCACCAGCACCCACAGGGGTCAAGATACGCAGTATTTT
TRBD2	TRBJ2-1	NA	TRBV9	CASSVTSGSSYNEQFF	TGTGCCAGCAGCGTGACTAGCGGTAGCTCCTACAATGAGCAGTTCTTC
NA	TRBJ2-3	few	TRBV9	CASSVASRRATDTQYF	TGTGCCAGCAGCGTAGCTTCGCGGAGGGCCACAGATACGCAGTATTTT
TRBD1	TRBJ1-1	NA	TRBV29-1	CSVAYLGQGGTEAFF	TGCAGCGTAGCCTATCTGGGACAGGGGGGCACTGAAGCTTTCTTT
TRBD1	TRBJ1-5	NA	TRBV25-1	CASSEGGQGAGQPQHF	TGTGCCAGCAGTGAAGGCGGTCAGGGGGCTGGACAGCCCCAGCATTTT
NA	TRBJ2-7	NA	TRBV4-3	CASSHLGDAYEQYF	TGCGCCAGCAGCCATTTGGGGGATGCTTACGAGCAGTACTTC
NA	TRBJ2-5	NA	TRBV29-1	CSVEDHGPETQYF	TGCAGCGTTGAAGATCACGGTCCGGAGACCCAGTACTTC
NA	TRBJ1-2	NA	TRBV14	CASSQSTSLVRANYGYTF	TGTGCCAGCAGCCAATCGACTTCTTTGGTTCGAGCTAACTATGGCTACACCTTC
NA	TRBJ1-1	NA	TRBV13	CASSQETAETEAFF	TGTGCCAGCAGCCAAGAGACAGCGGAAACTGAAGCTTTCTTT
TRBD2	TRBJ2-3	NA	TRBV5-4	CASSTISGAADTQYF	TGTGCCAGCAGCACTATTAGCGGGGCGGCAGATACGCAGTATTTT
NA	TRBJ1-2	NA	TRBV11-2	CASSLGTLNYGYTF	TGTGCCAGCAGCTTAGGTACCCTAAACTATGGCTACACCTTC
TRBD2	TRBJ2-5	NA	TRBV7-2	CASSLKDTSGSPMKTQYF	TGTGCCAGCAGCCTCAAGGATACTAGCGGGAGTCCGATGAAGACCCAGTACTTC
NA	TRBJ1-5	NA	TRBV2	CASSVDSNQPQHF	TGTGCCAGCAGTGTAGATAGCAATCAGCCCCAGCATTTT
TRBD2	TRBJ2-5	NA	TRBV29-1	CSAGGVLAKGKETQYF	TGCAGCGCCGGGGGGGTACTAGCCAAAGGAAAAGAGACCCAGTACTTC
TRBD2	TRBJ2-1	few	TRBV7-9	CASSPSGNRNEQFF	TGTGCCAGCAGCCCTAGCGGGAATCGCAATGAGCAGTTCTTC
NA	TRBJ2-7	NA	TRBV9	CASSVEAGPNYEQYF	TGTGCCAGCAGCGTAGAAGCAGGGCCGAACTACGAGCAGTACTTC